This T cell receptor (beta chain) was captured in a study of T cell responses to AZD1222 COVID-19 vaccine. This CDR3 comprises 11 residues. CDR1 MNHEY and CDR2 SVGAGI come from the germline V gene. V was pared by 2 bases and J by 10 bases, with 6 bases between. TCRdb's table, derived via immunoSEQ multiplex PCR, lists solely in-frame clones and lacks some. The sample records 65,000 to 75,000 clones, roughly 91% being singletons. Specimen: peripheral blood, collected 28 days after the second dose of the MenACWY control vaccine. This sequence joins TRBV6-5 and TRBJ2-1; the D is unclear. This clonotype was sampled from an adult who received the MenACWY meningococcal vaccine as a control. The CDR3 loop is CASSYRREQFF. CDR3 sequence (DNA): TGTGCCAGCAGTTACAGGCGGGAGCAGTTCTTC.